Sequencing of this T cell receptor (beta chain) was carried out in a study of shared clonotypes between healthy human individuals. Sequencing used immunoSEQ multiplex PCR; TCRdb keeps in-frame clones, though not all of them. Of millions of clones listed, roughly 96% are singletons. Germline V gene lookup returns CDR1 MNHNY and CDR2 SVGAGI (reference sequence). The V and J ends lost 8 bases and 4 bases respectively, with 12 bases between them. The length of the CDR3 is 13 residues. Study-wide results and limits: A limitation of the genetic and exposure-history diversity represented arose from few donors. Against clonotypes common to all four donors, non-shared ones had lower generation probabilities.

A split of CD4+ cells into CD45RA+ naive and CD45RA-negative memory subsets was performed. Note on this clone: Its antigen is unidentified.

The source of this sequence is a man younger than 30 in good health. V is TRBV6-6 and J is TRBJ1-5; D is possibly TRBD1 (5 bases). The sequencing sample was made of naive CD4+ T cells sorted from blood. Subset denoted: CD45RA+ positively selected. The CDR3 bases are TGTGCCAGCCGGGGGGGGTGGAATCAGCCCCAGCATTTT. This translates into CASRGGWNQPQHF.